This T cell receptor beta chain stems from a study of blood T cell repertoires in COVID-19. Whole-study context: From the United States, Italy and Spain came samples of acute and convalescent COVID-19. T cells, B-cell-depleted T cells, or PBMCs supplied cDNA or gDNA.

V shed 1 base and J shed 8 bases, with 6 bases lying between them. The CDR3 loop spans 13 amino acids. CDR1 is MNHEY and CDR2 is SVGEGT in the germline V gene. Here immunoSEQ multiplex PCR was the method, and the copy in TCRdb shows in-frame clones only, minus some. The table has roughly 150,000 clones, less than 90% seen once. Source material: peripheral blood. This clonotype was obtained from a woman aged 70-85 years with acute or convalescent COVID-19. The V call is TRBV6-2 or TRBV6-3, the J call TRBJ1-6; no clear D gene. CDR3 in amino acids: CASSYFRDSPLHF. In DNA, the CDR3 is TGTGCCAGCAGTTACTTTCGGGATTCACCCCTCCACTTT.